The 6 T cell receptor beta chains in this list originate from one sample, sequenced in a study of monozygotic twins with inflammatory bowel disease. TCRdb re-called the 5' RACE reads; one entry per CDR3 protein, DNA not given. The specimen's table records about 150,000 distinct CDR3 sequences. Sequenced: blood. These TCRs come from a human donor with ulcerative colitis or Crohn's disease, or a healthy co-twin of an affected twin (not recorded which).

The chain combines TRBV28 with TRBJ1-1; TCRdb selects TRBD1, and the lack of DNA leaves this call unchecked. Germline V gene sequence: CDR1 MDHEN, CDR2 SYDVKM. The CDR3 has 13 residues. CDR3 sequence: CASSEQGNTEAFF.

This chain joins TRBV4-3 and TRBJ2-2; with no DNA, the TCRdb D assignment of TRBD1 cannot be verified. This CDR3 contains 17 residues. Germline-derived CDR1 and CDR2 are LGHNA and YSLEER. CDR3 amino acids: CASSQEGGGRYTGELFF.

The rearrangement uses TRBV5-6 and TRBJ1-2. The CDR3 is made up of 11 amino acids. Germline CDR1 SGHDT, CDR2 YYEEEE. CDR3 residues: CASSTDYGYTF.

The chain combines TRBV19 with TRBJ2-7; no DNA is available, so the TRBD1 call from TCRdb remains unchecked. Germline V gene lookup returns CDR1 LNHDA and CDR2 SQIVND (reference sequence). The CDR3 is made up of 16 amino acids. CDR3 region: CASSSASGQVTYEQYF.

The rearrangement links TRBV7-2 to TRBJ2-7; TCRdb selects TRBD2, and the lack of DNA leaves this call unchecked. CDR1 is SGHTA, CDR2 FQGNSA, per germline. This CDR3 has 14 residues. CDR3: CASSPPGLAIEQYF. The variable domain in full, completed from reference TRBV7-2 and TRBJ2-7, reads GAGVSQSPSNKVTEKGKDVELRCDPISGHTALYWYRQSLGQGLEFLIYFQGNSAPDKSGLPSDRFSAERTGGSVSTLTIQRTQQEDSAVYLCASSPPGLAIEQYFGPGTRLTVT.

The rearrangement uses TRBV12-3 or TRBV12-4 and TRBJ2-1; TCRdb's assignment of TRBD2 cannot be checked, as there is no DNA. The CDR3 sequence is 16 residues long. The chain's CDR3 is CASSSPSGRFYNEQFF.